This T cell receptor (beta chain) was obtained from a study of blood T cells in healthy people across ages (dated by TCRdb to between 2015 and 2017). With respect to the entire study: Template switching captured roughly one uniquely barcoded TCR beta cDNA molecule per two T cells in model experiments. The study measured age-related changes in TCR beta repertoire diversity using deep sequencing normalized with unique cDNA molecular identifiers. Donors were grouped into four age groups: young (average 16 years), middle-aged (39), aged (approximately 67) and long-lived (approximately 78). To avoid experimental bias, donors of different ages were randomly spread across the sequencing lanes. Two additional independent replicas of 1 million unique cDNA reads from the same blood draw were analyzed for two donors (one aged 18 to 29 and one aged 80 or older).

The donors were 40 or so Caucasian individuals from Russia, aged roughly 6 to 95 years, who were systemically healthy. About 10 milliliters of peripheral blood were drawn from each donor into EDTA-treated Vacutainer tubes. Ficoll-Paque density-gradient centrifugation was used to isolate PBMCs, with at least 6.5 million per sample. Trizol reagent was used to extract total RNA from the PBMCs, yielding at least 6 micrograms per sample. For every donor, an aliquot of PBMCs went through flow cytometry to measure the percentages of naive CD45RAhigh/CD27high T cells. The germline V gene gives CDR1 as MGHRA and CDR2 as YSYEKL. Clipping removes 1 base from V and 1 base from J, with 17 as the unmatched junction base count. Taken from cysteine to phenylalanine, the CDR3 has 20 residues. Just CDR3 DNA is preserved here, 60 bases in frame from base 1. A word on this clonotype: Its antigen specificity is not known. The record has no base qualities; no much larger clone is one base away.

Libraries were built with 5' RACE. Instrument used: Illumina HiSeq 2500. A second PCR of roughly 7 to 11 cycles was run with a J-beta primer mix and a sample-barcoded 5' primer. Each TCR beta cDNA molecule received a unique molecular identifier from a template-switch 5' adaptor carrying 12 random nucleotides. Each sample yielded at least 2.5 million CDR3-containing paired-end reads. All of the RNA was converted into first-strand cDNA using the Mint cDNA synthesis kit, with a TRBC-specific oligonucleotide serving as the primer. All cDNA was treated with uracil-DNA glycosylase and then went through a first 18-cycle PCR with the universal primers M1SS and BC2_uni_R. Per the authors' processing: For normalization, 1 million high-quality reads, each with a distinct molecular identifier, were randomly selected from each sample. Instead of being binned into consensus sequences, reads that shared molecular identifiers were thrown out. CDR3 identification, clonotype clustering and error correction used MiTCR with a Q25 quality threshold and the strictest error-elimination algorithm. A nonparametric unseen species model with Euler transformation was used to estimate a lower bound on total TCR beta diversity. TCRdb reprocessed the public reads (quality trimming at Q25 with fastp, clone calling with MiXCR) and kept in-frame beta chains. Each CDR3 protein gets just one entry, which takes the most common genes and DNA from the rows behind it. It is TCRdb's table, rather than the study itself, that gives the V and J calls and clone size. The sample table shows around 1,000,000 distinct CDR3 sequences, and less than 45% are seen once. Roughly 14% of the sample is held by the ten biggest clonotypes.

The paper as a whole reports these results and caveats: Observed TCR beta diversity per million T cells fell roughly linearly with age, and a significant reduction was already apparent by age around 39. The CMV infection status of donors was not known, potentially confounding age-related changes in expanded clonotypes. Estimates of total diversity based on one million sequenced T cells were considered lower bounds and underestimates. The percentage of naive T cells measured by flow cytometry correlated strongly with observed TCR beta diversity. Since profiling was done on bulk unsorted PBMCs, naive and antigen-experienced compartments could not be conclusively compared. The long-lived group showed more naive CD4+ T cells, fewer expanded clones and increased TCR diversity than the aged group, suggesting age selection.

This chain is built from TRBV4-1 and TRBJ2-3; 7 central nucleotides agree with TRBD1. The source material was blood. The clonotype comes from a man in his late teens or twenties in good health. The CDR3 corresponds to CASSQVISGPGTARTDTQYF. Here is the DNA: TGCGCCAGCAGCCAAGTAATCAGTGGTCCCGGGACAGCCCGCACAGATACGCAGTATTTT.